Following are 25 T cell receptor beta chains from one sample sequenced in a study of blood T cell repertoires in COVID-19 (dated by TCRdb to about 2020). Receptor libraries were prepared by the immunoSEQ multiplex PCR assay. TCRdb provides this immuneACCESS table in a form limited to in-frame rearrangements. Some clones are lacking; in checked studies, under half of them reflect an unresolved V gene, and why the rest are absent is not known. The sample includes about 280,000 clones, with about 85% observed a single time. Clones ranked in the top ten supply less than 15% of the sample. The sample taken for sequencing was peripheral blood. These receptors all stem from a human donor in a cohort sampled during active COVID-19.

V usage is TRBV7-9 and J usage is TRBJ2-3; 9 bases fit TRBD1. CDR3 size: 17 residues. Unmatched junction bases numbered 9, after V lost 1 base and J lost 4 bases. Germline loops: CDR1 SEHNR, CDR2 FQNEAQ (reference sequence). CDR3 bases: TGTGCCAGCAGCTTAGGGGCCGGGACAGGGTTGGCAGATACGCAGTATTTT. The encoded protein is CASSLGAGTGLADTQYF. Variable domain in full (rest from reference TRBV7-9 and TRBJ2-3): DTGVSQNPRHKITKRGQNVTFRCDPISEHNRLYWYRQTLGQGPEFLTYFQNEAQLEKSRLLSDRFSAERPKGSFSTLEIQRTEQGDSAMYLCASSLGAGTGLADTQYFGPGTRLTVL.

The CDR3 region is CAWSVSDEQFF. CDR3 DNA: TGTGCCTGGAGTGTAAGCGACGAGCAGTTCTTC. The chain is built from TRBV30 and TRBJ2-1; D gene ambiguous. Trimming removed 0 bases from V and 10 bases from J, with 7 bases in between. In germline, CDR1 is GTSNPN, CDR2 SVGIG (reference sequence). This CDR3 contains 11 residues.

This clone is a singleton in its sample. The same CDR3 arises from other DNA sequences in this sample as well. J is TRBJ2-2 and V is TRBV5-1, with 11 bases aligning to TRBD2. Losses at the gene ends were 4 bases for V and 2 bases for J; bases not matched to a gene: 4. This CDR3 is 16 amino acids long. Per the germline V gene, CDR1 is SGHRS and CDR2 is YFSETQ. Here the CDR3 DNA reads TGCGCCAGCAGCCCGGGACTAGCGGCTAACACCGGGGAGCTGTTTTTT. Translation: CASSPGLAANTGELFF. The full variable domain, completed using reference TRBV5-1 and TRBJ2-2, is KAGVTQTPRYLIKTRGQQVTLSCSPISGHRSVSWYQQTPGQGLQFLFEYFSETQRNKGNFPGRFSGRQFSNSRSEMNVSTLELGDSALYLCASSPGLAANTGELFFGEGSRLTVL.

The chain has TRBV5-1 and TRBJ2-2; the D gene is possibly TRBD2 (6 bases). The CDR3 is made up of 15 amino acids. From germline, CDR1 is SGHRS and CDR2 YFSETQ. Trimming shortened V by 0 bases and J by 5 bases, and 11 bases separated the two germline ends. This CDR3 reads CASSLAGGATGELFF. CDR3 nucleotides: TGCGCCAGCAGCTTGGCCGGAGGGGCGACCGGGGAGCTGTTTTTT.

The chain is built from TRBV9 and TRBJ2-1; 8 bases are a match to TRBD2. J lost 5 bases, V lost 0 bases, and 7 bases had no gene match. The CDR3 loop spans 16 amino acids. Germline CDR1 reads SGDLS; CDR2 reads YYNGEE. The DNA for the CDR3 is TGTGCCAGCAGCGTAGTCCCAGCGGGAGTGAACAATGAGCAGTTCTTC. Protein product: CASSVVPAGVNNEQFF.

This chain links TRBV30 with TRBJ1-2; 9 bases match TRBD1. This CDR3 has 14 residues. Germline V gene data show CDR1 as GTSNPN and CDR2 as SVGIG (reference sequence). V shed 2 bases, J shed 7 bases, and the junction held 8 bases outside the gene matches. CDR3 DNA sequence: TGTGCCTGGAGTATCACAGGGGGCGTTGGTGGCTACACCTTC. This sequence encodes CAWSITGGVGGYTF. The entire variable domain, with the rest obtained from reference TRBV30 and TRBJ1-2, is as follows: SQTIHQWPATLVQPVGSPLSLECTVEGTSNPNLYWYRQAAGRGLQLLFYSVGIGQISSEVPQNLSASRPQDRQFILSSKKLLLSDSGFYLCAWSITGGVGGYTFGSGTRLTVV.

This chain's CDR3 is CAISETVLYEQYF. In DNA form, the CDR3 reads TGTGCCATCAGTGAAACGGTCCTCTACGAGCAGTACTTC. The J gene is TRBJ2-7, the V gene TRBV10-3; D is uncertain. Trimming pared 3 bases from V and 3 bases from J, leaving 9 bases between. Germline CDR1 ENHRY, CDR2 SYGVKD. The CDR3 contains 13 residues.

This chain connects TRBV4-2 to TRBJ2-7; 7 nucleotides align to TRBD1. Germline trimming cut 3 bases from V and 6 bases from J; bases unmatched to any gene: 14. Germline CDR1 LGHNA, CDR2 YNFKEQ. The CDR3 runs to 16 residues. The CDR3 is CASSQDNRGFSREQYF. The CDR3 DNA reads as TGTGCCAGCAGCCAGGACAACAGGGGTTTCAGTCGCGAGCAGTACTTC.

This chain's CDR3 is CASSKSGVSSYEQYF. CDR3 bases: TGTGCCAGTAGTAAAAGCGGAGTTAGCTCCTACGAGCAGTACTTC. The chain couples TRBV19 to TRBJ2-7, with D tentatively TRBD2 (5 bases). CDR1 LNHDA and CDR2 SQIVND come from the germline V gene (reference sequence). The CDR3 contains 15 residues. The V end lost 4 bases, the J end lost 0 bases, and 13 bases lay between the germline ends.

The genes are TRBV15 and TRBJ2-7, with TRBD2 matching over 7 bases. Trimming at V came to 8 bases and at J to 2 bases, leaving 12 bases not matched to a gene. CDR1 is LNHNV, CDR2 YYDKDF, per germline (reference sequence). CDR3 length: 15 amino acids. The CDR3 DNA reads as TGTGCCACCCAAGCGGGAACGTCGCCCACCTACGAGCAGTACTTC. The encoded protein is CATQAGTSPTYEQYF.

The gene calls are TRBV27 and TRBJ1-4; D is unclear. The CDR3 totals 13 residues. The V and J ends lost 3 bases and 3 bases respectively, with 5 bases between them. Germline V lookup: CDR1 MNHEY, CDR2 SMNVEV (reference sequence). The DNA for the CDR3 is TGTGCCAGCAGTTTGAGGTCTAATGAAAAACTGTTTTTT. It encodes CASSLRSNEKLFF.

In this sample, this clone turned up once. The rearrangement links TRBV28 to TRBJ2-5; the D is unclear. The V end was cut by 5 bases, the J end by 5 bases, with 12 bases between. Per the germline V gene, CDR1 is MDHEN and CDR2 is SYDVKM. The CDR3 extends over 13 amino acids. CDR3 in DNA: TGTGCCAGCAGTAGCTCAGGAATGGAGACCCAGTACTTC. It translates to CASSSSGMETQYF.

This chain uses TRBV5-6 with TRBJ2-7; 8 nucleotides agree with TRBD1. V was pared by 4 bases and J by 9 bases, with 15 bases of the junction left unmatched. The CDR3 is 15 amino acids. The germline V gene encodes CDR1 SGHDT and CDR2 YYEEEE. Here the CDR3 DNA reads TGTGCCAGCAGCCCGGCCGGGACAGGAGTACGAGTGCAGTACTTC. Residues: CASSPAGTGVRVQYF.

The V and J genes are TRBV6-5 and TRBJ2-5; maybe TRBD2 (5 bases). This CDR3 spans 13 amino acids. V gave up 6 bases and J gave up 7 bases, with 15 bases separating them. Looked up from germline, CDR1 is MNHEY and CDR2 is SVGAGI. The CDR3 DNA follows: TGTGCCAGCAGCGAGACTACTCCGGGGACCCAGTACTTC. It specifies CASSETTPGTQYF.

This clone has just a few counts. V is TRBV7-9 and J is TRBJ1-4; 10 bases are shared with TRBD1. The V gene's germline CDR1 is SEHNR and CDR2 FQNEAQ (reference sequence). The CDR3 is 15 residues long. With 11 bases clipped from V and 0 bases from J, the junction kept 6 bases outside the gene matches. CDR3 region: CALGQGTSTNEKLFF. CDR3 DNA: TGTGCCCTGGGACAGGGGACCTCAACTAATGAAAAACTGTTTTTT.

The rearrangement joins TRBV19 to TRBJ1-1; D remains unclear. V lost 5 bases and J 0 bases, leaving 7 bases between the germline ends. Germline CDR1 and CDR2: LNHDA and SQIVND (reference sequence). The CDR3 contains 13 residues. The CDR3 protein is CASSAQMNTEAFF. The CDR3 coding sequence is TGTGCCAGTAGTGCGCAAATGAACACTGAAGCTTTCTTT.

This clone showed up just a few times. CDR3 sequence reads: CASSPGPGSSYEQYF. CDR3 coding DNA: TGTGCCAGCAGCCCAGGGCCGGGCAGCTCCTACGAGCAGTACTTC. The V and J genes are TRBV5-4 and TRBJ2-7; TRBD1 is a possible D gene (5 bases). The CDR3 length is 15 residues. CDR1 and CDR2 from the germline V gene are SGHNT and YYREEE (reference sequence). V was pared by 4 bases and J by 0 bases, with 14 bases between.

The chain links TRBV3-1 (or the pseudogene TRBV3-2) to TRBJ2-7, with 8 bases identical to TRBD2. The trim removed 2 bases at V and 7 bases at J, leaving 10 bases unmatched. Per the germline V gene, CDR1 is LGHDT and CDR2 is YNNKEL (reference sequence). The CDR3 totals 15 residues. The CDR3 nucleotides read TGTGCCAGCAGCCAATCATGGCGGGAGGTTGATGAGCAGTACTTC. Translation: CASSQSWREVDEQYF.

This chain links TRBV12-3 or TRBV12-4 with TRBJ1-1; no reliable D call. The CDR3 is made up of 13 amino acids. The V end was cut by 2 bases, the J end by 7 bases, with 11 bases between. The CDR3 DNA reads as TGTGCCAGCAGTTTAAAGTCCGCTAATGAAGCTTTCTTT. Its protein is CASSLKSANEAFF.

The V gene is TRBV6-5, the J gene TRBJ2-7; D uncertain. The CDR3 consists of 10 residues. Trimming removed 6 bases from V and 5 bases from J, with 5 bases in between. Germline-derived CDR1 and CDR2 are MNHEY and SVGAGI. The CDR3 DNA follows: TGTGCCAGCAGACAGAACGAGCAGTACTTC. This translates into CASRQNEQYF.

The chain couples TRBV9 to TRBJ2-1; perhaps TRBD2 as D (5 bases). The CDR3 has 13 residues. CDR1 and CDR2 (germline): SGDLS, YYNGEE. With 3 bases removed from V and 5 bases from J, the gap between germline ends came to 9 bases. The CDR3 DNA reads TGTGCCAGCAGCGGTACGGGAAACAATGAGCAGTTCTTC. As protein: CASSGTGNNEQFF.

The chain carries TRBV2 and TRBJ2-3, with 9 bases matching TRBD2. The CDR3 has 16 residues. CDR1 and CDR2 from the germline V gene are SNHLY and FYNNEI. The trim removed 4 bases at V and 0 bases at J, leaving 5 bases unmatched. The CDR3: CASSGASGVSTDTQYF. CDR3 in DNA: TGTGCCAGCAGTGGGGCTAGCGGGGTTAGCACAGATACGCAGTATTTT.

The gene calls are TRBV7-2 and TRBJ1-2; a weak D match, TRBD1 (6 bases). The CDR3 covers 15 residues. V lost 3 bases, J lost 8 bases, and 19 bases lay in between. Per the germline V gene, CDR1 is SGHTA and CDR2 is FQGNSA. The CDR3, as DNA: TGTGCCAGCAGCTTTCAGGGAACAGGGCCTGAGGGCTACACCTTC. Encoded protein: CASSFQGTGPEGYTF.

For the CDR3, the DNA is TGTGCCAGCAGCGCCGGGACTCCGGTGGAGGAGCAGTTCTTC. Protein: CASSAGTPVEEQFF. J is TRBJ2-1 and V is TRBV7-9, with D possibly matching TRBD2 (6 bases). The V and J ends lost 5 bases and 10 bases respectively, with 18 bases between them. CDR1 SEHNR and CDR2 FQNEAQ come from the germline V gene (reference sequence). The CDR3 has 14 amino acids.

The chain combines TRBV29-1 with TRBJ2-7, with 10 bases aligning to TRBD2. CDR1 is SQVTM, CDR2 ANQGSEA, per germline. The V and J ends lost 5 bases and 0 bases, in that order; junction bases with no gene match: 7. The CDR3 has 15 amino acids. The CDR3 region has the DNA TGCAGCGTTATGCGGACTAGCGGATCCTCCTACGAGCAGTACTTC. Protein sequence: CSVMRTSGSSYEQYF.